This T cell receptor beta chain was captured by sequencing in a study of T cell responses to AZD1222 COVID-19 vaccine. Sequencing was performed with immunoSEQ multiplex PCR; in TCRdb, only in-frame clones are kept and a portion is missing. The table records 130,000 to 150,000 clones, 85% to 90% of them present only once. In germline, CDR1 is SGHRS, CDR2 YFSETQ. V was clipped by 4 bases and J by 4 bases; unmatched bases: 8. The CDR3 sequence is 15 residues long. The sample consisted of peripheral blood, taken on day 0 of AZD1222 vaccination. The chain is built from TRBV5-1 and TRBJ1-1, with TRBD1 identical over 9 bases. The receptor was derived from an adult in good health. The CDR3 DNA is TGCGCCAGCAGCCCAACAACAGGGGGCGGCACTGAAGCTTTCTTT. It is translated as CASSPTTGGGTEAFF.